This entry describes one T cell receptor beta chain. Repertoires were generated with immunoSEQ multiplex PCR, while TCRdb's copy carries only in-frame clones and drops some. The table lists about 60,000 clones, approximately 85% of them singletons, with about a sixth in the top ten. The source of the sample is a study of blood T cell repertoires in COVID-19. In the study overall: Italy, Spain and the United States were the sources of the convalescent and acute COVID-19 samples.

The CDR3 has 16 amino acids. Germline assignment: CDR1 SEHNR and CDR2 FQNEAQ (reference sequence). J gave up 4 bases and V 5 bases, and 13 bases lay outside the gene matches. This receptor was identified in a human donor in a cohort sampled during active COVID-19. The chain has TRBV7-9 and TRBJ2-7; 8 bases are a match to TRBD2. The sequencing sample was made of peripheral blood. This CDR3 is CASSPREGGPKYEQYF. The CDR3 DNA reads as TGTGCCAGCAGCCCCCGGGAGGGGGGGCCAAAATACGAGCAGTACTTC.